These 5 T cell receptor beta chains originate from one sample sequenced in a study of identical twins. Each CDR3 protein is one row after TCRdb ran MiXCR on the 5' RACE reads. The table lists 1.5 million or so distinct CDR3 sequences, under 35% of them singletons. The sample comprised cord blood. The receptors come from a newborn girl in good health.

The CDR3 coding sequence is TGCGCCAGCAGCCAAGAAGGGCAGGGGGCGTTCACAGATACGCAGTATTTT. Translated, it gives CASSQEGQGAFTDTQYF. The chain employs TRBV4-1 and TRBJ2-3; 8 bases are a match to TRBD1. The CDR3 runs to 17 residues. Germline V CDR1 and CDR2: MGHRA, YSYEKL. With V trimmed by 0 bases and J by 2 bases, 7 bases remained unmatched.

This clonotype was observed a handful of times. This chain connects TRBV12-3 or TRBV12-4 to TRBJ2-3; D not certain. The CDR3 extends over 16 amino acids. V was trimmed by 2 bases and J by 0 bases, leaving 12 bases between them. CDR3 DNA sequence: TGTGCCAGCAGTTTACGCCGCAGAGCGAGCACAGATACGCAGTATTTT. Its translation: CASSLRRRASTDTQYF.

This clonotype was seen a handful of times. This chain joins TRBV28 and TRBJ1-5; D unclear. Trimming took off 3 bases at V and 3 bases at J, with 9 bases between the two ends. CDR1 and CDR2 (germline): MDHEN, SYDVKM. CDR3 size: 14 residues. DNA of the CDR3: TGTGCCAGCAGTTTGAGGGCCTACAATCAGCCCCAGCATTTT. This gives the protein CASSLRAYNQPQHF.

This clonotype was seen more than once but under ten times. The J gene is TRBJ2-2, the V gene TRBV2, with D perhaps TRBD2 (5 bases). Trimming took 6 bases from V and 7 from J, leaving 9 bases between them. This CDR3 contains 12 residues. Germline CDR1 and CDR2: SNHLY and FYNNEI. The DNA of the CDR3 is TGTGCCAGCAGAAAAGCGGTCGGGGAGCTGTTTTTT. Translation: CASRKAVGELFF.

The chain combines TRBV5-1 with TRBJ1-2; tentative D call: TRBD1 (6 bases). Germline V lookup: CDR1 SGHRS, CDR2 YFSETQ. The CDR3 length is 14 residues. V lost 0 bases and J lost 6, with 12 bases in between. The CDR3 bases are TGCGCCAGCAGCTTGGACCCCAGGGGTGATGGCTACACCTTC. It is translated as CASSLDPRGDGYTF.